The 22 T cell receptor beta chains listed next were all sequenced from one sample in a study of OX40 agonist ivuxolimab in advanced cancers. Clones were sequenced by immunoSEQ multiplex PCR, and TCRdb holds only the in-frame ones, with some missing. The repertoire holds more than 50,000 clones, with 89% as singletons. The sequences come from CD4+ or CD8+ T cells sorted from blood, collected in a trial of the OX40 agonist ivuxolimab. The origin of the receptors is an adult with an advanced solid tumor such as melanoma, head and neck, liver or kidney cancer.

This clone has only one observation. This chain connects TRBV11-3 to TRBJ2-1; no definite D call. CDR3 length equals 14 residues. Germline V gene data show CDR1 as SGHNT and CDR2 as YENEEA. V dropped 2 bases and J dropped 2 bases, with 7 bases sitting between them. The CDR3 reads CASSLLGPYNEQFF. CDR3 DNA: TGTGCCAGCAGCTTACTTGGGCCCTACAATGAGCAGTTCTTC.

V is TRBV27 and J is TRBJ2-1, with D possibly being TRBD1 or TRBD2 (6 bases each). The V end lost 5 bases, the J end lost 9 bases, and 17 bases lay between the germline ends. CDR3 size: 14 residues. CDR1 MNHEY and CDR2 SMNVEV come from the germline V gene (reference sequence). Here the CDR3 DNA reads TGTGCCAGCAGTACCCTCAGGGGACTGGGTGAGCAGTTCTTC. Its protein product is CASSTLRGLGEQFF.

The chain is built from TRBV27 and TRBJ2-1; D is perhaps TRBD2 (5 bases). Germline assignment: CDR1 MNHEY and CDR2 SMNVEV (reference sequence). V gave up 2 bases and J gave up 6 bases, with 11 bases separating them. CDR3 size: 14 residues. The CDR3 sequence is CASSLGLARNEQFF. In DNA form, the CDR3 reads TGTGCCAGCAGTTTAGGGCTAGCCCGCAATGAGCAGTTCTTC.

The V and J genes are TRBV14 and TRBJ2-7, with D possibly TRBD1 on 5 matching bases. The germline V gene has CDR1 SGHDN and CDR2 FVKESK. The CDR3 is 18 amino acids. Between the trimmed V and J ends, which lost 6 bases and 3 bases, there was a span of 27 bases. The CDR3 spells CASSRENAFPGQLYEQYF. CDR3 DNA sequence: TGTGCCAGCAGTCGTGAAAATGCCTTCCCCGGACAACTCTACGAGCAGTACTTC. The whole variable domain, remainder taken from reference TRBV14 and TRBJ2-7, is EAGVTQFPSHSVIEKGQTVTLRCDPISGHDNLYWYRRVMGKEIKFLLHFVKESKQDESGMPNNRFLAERTGGTYSTLKVQPAELEDSGVYFCASSRENAFPGQLYEQYFGPGTRLTVT.

The chain joins TRBV7-9 to TRBJ2-7; 7 bases agree with TRBD2. Germline-derived CDR1 and CDR2 are SEHNR and FQNEAQ (reference sequence). The CDR3 is made up of 15 amino acids. Unmatched junction bases numbered 14, after V lost 5 bases and J lost 7 bases. CDR3 loop: CASSQDPLAVGEQYF. CDR3 sequence (DNA): TGTGCCAGCAGCCAAGATCCCCTAGCGGTAGGTGAGCAGTACTTC.

The chain uses TRBV9 and TRBJ2-2; unclear D gene. Germline V gene sequence: CDR1 SGDLS, CDR2 YYNGEE. The V end lost 3 bases, the J end lost 4 bases, and 13 bases lay between the germline ends. The length of the CDR3 is 15 residues. The CDR3 DNA follows: TGTGCCAGCAGCGCCCCCAGTGGGGTCACCGGGGAGCTGTTTTTT. Encoded protein: CASSAPSGVTGELFF.

The chain links TRBV7-6 to TRBJ2-3; 7 bases agree with TRBD2. Germline V gene sequence: CDR1 SGHVS, CDR2 FNYEAQ. The CDR3 totals 17 residues. Trimming removed 3 bases from V and 0 bases from J; junction bases left unmatched: 9. CDR3 loop: CASSLGFAGASTDTQYF. The CDR3 DNA reads TGTGCCAGCAGCTTGGGGTTTGCGGGAGCTAGCACAGATACGCAGTATTTT.

The chain joins TRBV2 to TRBJ2-7; unclear D gene. CDR3 length: 11 residues. Between the trimmed V and J ends, which lost 3 bases and 2 bases, there was a span of 2 bases. The germline CDR1 and CDR2 sequences are SNHLY and FYNNEI. CDR3 sequence (DNA): TGTGCCAGCAGTGATGCCTACGAGCAGTACTTC. Its protein product is CASSDAYEQYF. Combining the CDR3 with reference TRBV2 and TRBJ2-7 gives the whole variable domain EPEVTQTPSHQVTQMGQEVILRCVPISNHLYFYWYRQILGQKVEFLVSFYNNEISEKSEIFDDQFSVERPDGSNFTLKIRSTKLEDSAMYFCASSDAYEQYFGPGTRLTVT.

This chain's CDR3 is CASGLLTGLADTGELFF. DNA of the CDR3: TGTGCTAGTGGTTTGCTGACGGGACTCGCCGACACCGGGGAGCTGTTTTTT. This sequence joins TRBV12-5 and TRBJ2-2; D is perhaps TRBD2 (6 bases). This CDR3 comprises 17 residues. Germline CDR1 LGHNT, CDR2 FRNRAP. V lost 2 bases and J lost 3, with 16 bases in between.

The rearrangement joins TRBV15 to TRBJ2-2; maybe TRBD1 (6 bases). The CDR3 totals 14 residues. Germline-derived CDR1 and CDR2 are LNHNV and YYDKDF (reference sequence). Between the trimmed V and J ends, which lost 8 bases and 4 bases, there was a span of 14 bases. CDR3 protein: CATVRTGSTGELFF. The CDR3 bases are TGTGCCACCGTAAGAACAGGGAGCACCGGGGAGCTGTTTTTT.

The V gene is TRBV20-1, the J gene TRBJ2-1; D unresolved. V was clipped by 6 bases and J by 15 bases, with 9 bases between them. CDR3 length equals 8 residues. CDR1 is DFQATT, CDR2 SNEGSKA, per germline (reference sequence). CDR3 in amino acids: CSAESRFF. The CDR3 region has the DNA TGCAGTGCCGAGAGCCGGTTCTTC.

The genes are TRBV2 and TRBJ2-1; 11 nucleotides align to TRBD2. CDR3 length equals 17 residues. Germline CDR1 and CDR2: SNHLY and FYNNEI. Unmatched junction bases numbered 15, after V lost 6 bases and J lost 8 bases. The CDR3 DNA reads as TGTGCCAGCAGCGCGTCGATTCCGAGACTAGCGGGGTATGAGCAGTTCTTC. This sequence encodes CASSASIPRLAGYEQFF.

The V gene is TRBV2, the J gene TRBJ2-6, with D hard to call. The CDR3 sequence is 13 residues long. The germline CDR1 and CDR2 sequences are SNHLY and FYNNEI. Trimming cost V 11 bases and J 4 bases, with 12 bases left between them. The DNA of the CDR3 is TGTGCCCGCGCCACGTTAGGGGCCAACGTCCTGACTTTC. Encoded protein: CARATLGANVLTF.

CDR3 loop: CSVEAPGLAGVWETQYF. The CDR3 nucleotides read TGCAGCGTTGAAGCCCCGGGACTAGCGGGAGTATGGGAGACCCAGTACTTC. The chain joins TRBV29-1 to TRBJ2-5; 14 nucleotides line up with TRBD2. J was trimmed by 5 bases and V by 1 base; bases with no gene match: 9. This CDR3 is 17 amino acids long. Germline assignment: CDR1 SQVTM and CDR2 ANQGSEA.

The rearrangement joins TRBV11-2 to TRBJ2-7; a possible D gene is TRBD1 (5 bases). CDR3 size: 14 residues. Germline CDR1 is SGHAT and CDR2 is FQNNGV. Trimming pared 1 base from V and 3 bases from J, leaving 10 bases between. This chain's CDR3 is CASSLAAGIYEQYF. The DNA of the CDR3 is TGTGCCAGCAGCTTAGCGGCAGGGATCTACGAGCAGTACTTC.

The chain couples TRBV11-2 to TRBJ2-1; D is perhaps TRBD2 (6 bases). Between the trimmed V and J ends, which lost 1 base and 7 bases, there was a span of 11 bases. The CDR3 spans 14 residues. Germline V gene sequence: CDR1 SGHAT, CDR2 FQNNGV. The CDR3 protein is CASSLVGGRNEQFF. In DNA form, the CDR3 reads TGTGCCAGCAGCTTAGTGGGGGGACGGAATGAGCAGTTCTTC.

V is TRBV5-1 and J is TRBJ2-2; D not resolved. V shed 0 bases and J shed 6 bases, with 3 bases lying between them. The CDR3 covers 12 residues. Per germline, CDR1 SGHRS and CDR2 YFSETQ. CDR3 sequence (DNA): TGCGCCAGCAGCTTGGTTGCCGGGGAGCTGTTTTTT. This translates into CASSLVAGELFF.

The rearrangement joins TRBV27 to TRBJ2-7; a weak D match, TRBD2 (5 bases). The germline V gene encodes CDR1 MNHEY and CDR2 SMNVEV (reference sequence). V gave up 5 bases and J gave up 3 bases, with 11 bases separating them. The CDR3 extends over 13 amino acids. The CDR3 sequence is CASSPPGDYEQYF. The CDR3 region has the DNA TGTGCCAGCAGTCCCCCCGGGGACTACGAGCAGTACTTC.

The chain links TRBV28 to TRBJ1-2, with a possible D match to TRBD1 (6 bases). The CDR3 sequence is 14 residues long. The V gene's germline CDR1 is MDHEN and CDR2 SYDVKM. V was clipped by 4 bases and J by 6 bases, with 15 bases between them. CDR3 sequence reads: CASSSIQGVDGYTF. For the CDR3, the DNA is TGTGCCAGCAGTTCGATACAGGGAGTAGATGGCTACACCTTC.

The CDR3 nucleotides read TGCGCCAGCAGTCAAACTAGCGGGGGCGATGAGCAGTTCTTC. Translated: CASSQTSGGDEQFF. This chain links TRBV10-2 with TRBJ2-1, with 11 bases aligning to TRBD2. This CDR3 has 14 amino acids. Looked up from germline, CDR1 is WSHSY and CDR2 is SAAADI. V trimming: 5 bases; J trimming: 8 bases; junction bases outside the gene matches: 5.

This chain joins TRBV4-1 and TRBJ2-7; D call uncertain. Trimming shortened V by 0 bases and J by 2 bases, and 11 bases separated the two germline ends. The CDR3 consists of 15 residues. Germline V gene data show CDR1 as MGHRA and CDR2 as YSYEKL. This CDR3 is CASSQDPVSPYEQYF. The CDR3 DNA follows: TGCGCCAGCAGCCAAGATCCGGTCAGCCCCTACGAGCAGTACTTC.

This chain uses TRBV4-1 with TRBJ2-3; D is ambiguous. Trimming cost V 2 bases and J 0 bases, with 15 bases left between them. CDR1 and CDR2 from the germline V gene are MGHRA and YSYEKL. The CDR3 covers 17 residues. The CDR3 region is CASSQLGTPTSTDTQYF. DNA of the CDR3: TGCGCCAGCAGCCAATTGGGAACCCCTACTAGCACAGATACGCAGTATTTT.